The text below deals with one TCR beta chain. Its cognate antigen is unknown. Described treatment: 15 to 20 received Ad26.COV2.S at low or high dose, single or two shots; about five received placebo; per-sample allocation not given. Sample collection was performed on day 63 after the first vaccine or placebo injection. Expressing Wuhan-strain SARS-CoV-2 spike, an Ad26 vector served as the vaccine. The data belong to a study of Ad26.COV2.S vaccination and SARS-CoV-2 variants. Study at large: Enrolled in COV1001, the donor was in the Ad26.COV2.S trial arm, which received the vaccine.

The table came from immunoSEQ multiplex PCR; TCRdb's copy has only in-frame clones and leaves some out. Of hundreds of thousands of clones listed, approximately 89% are singletons. Germline assignment: CDR1 LGHNA and CDR2 YNFKEQ. Trimming took off 4 bases at V and 1 base at J, with 16 bases between the two ends. There are 16 residues in the CDR3. Overall study results and limits: Quantification of TCR breadth and depth may have yielded underestimates of total T cell responses.

This TCR was sampled from a person aged 18 to 59 who received the Ad26.COV2.S COVID-19 vaccine or a placebo. The sequencing here drew on peripheral blood, taken in a trial of Ad26.COV2.S vaccine versus placebo. The J gene is TRBJ1-2, the V gene TRBV4-2; D unresolved. The CDR3 is CASSPYGTPLNYGYTF. CDR3 DNA sequence: TGTGCCAGCAGCCCATATGGAACCCCCCTTAACTATGGCTACACCTTC.